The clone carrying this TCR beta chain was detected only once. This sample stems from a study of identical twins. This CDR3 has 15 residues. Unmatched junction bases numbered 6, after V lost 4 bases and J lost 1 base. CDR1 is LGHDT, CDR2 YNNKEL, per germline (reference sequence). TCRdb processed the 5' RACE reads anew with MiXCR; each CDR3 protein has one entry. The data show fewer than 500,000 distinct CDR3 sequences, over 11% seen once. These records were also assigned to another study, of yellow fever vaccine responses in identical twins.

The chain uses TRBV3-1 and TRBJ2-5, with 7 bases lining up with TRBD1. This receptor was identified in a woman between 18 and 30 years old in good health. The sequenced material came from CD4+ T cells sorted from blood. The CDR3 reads CASSRETGSQETQYF. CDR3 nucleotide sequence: TGTGCCAGCAGCCGCGAGACAGGGAGCCAAGAGACCCAGTACTTC.